A selection of T cell receptor beta chains follows, all from one sample in a study of T cells in Graves' hyperthyroidism and ophthalmopathy. MiXCR, run by TCRdb on the multiplex PCR reads, gives a single entry per CDR3 protein. The data hold fewer than 300,000 distinct CDR3 sequences, with about 25% observed a single time. Sequencing was done on a sample of blood. The receptors come from a man in his forties or fifties with Graves' hyperthyroidism that later progressed to Graves' ophthalmopathy. The CDR3 runs from the conserved cysteine through the conserved F or W. The D gene is left open where the match is weak. Some rows have no size entry. The others give once, few or many, or a class for an expanded clone.

j_call clone_size d_call v_call cdr3_nt cdr3_aa
TRBJ2-5 many NA TRBV12-3/TRBV12-4 TGTGCCAGCAGTTTAGGCAACAGGGAAGAGACCCAGTACTTC CASSLGNREETQYF
TRBJ2-7 NA TRBD1 TRBV5-1 TGCGCCAGCAGCTATAACCCGGGACAGACCTACGAGCAGTACTTC CASSYNPGQTYEQYF
TRBJ1-5 many TRBD1 TRBV2 TGTGCCAGCGGCCAGGGGGCCTATAGCAATCAGCCCCAGCATTTT CASGQGAYSNQPQHF
TRBJ2-2 many NA TRBV19 TGTGCCAGCAGTTCTACCGGGGAGCTGTTTTTT CASSSTGELFF
TRBJ2-5 few TRBD1 TRBV28 TGTGCCAGCAGTTCCACAGGGGGCGACGAGACCCAGTACTTC CASSSTGGDETQYF
TRBJ1-2 many TRBD1 TRBV4-1 TGCGCCAGCAGCCAACGTGGACAGGGAATTAACTATGGCTACACCTTC CASSQRGQGINYGYTF
TRBJ2-7 many TRBD1 TRBV6-1 TGTGCCAGCTCCGCGACAGGGATTAGCGAGCAGTACTTC CASSATGISEQYF
TRBJ1-1 many TRBD1 TRBV29-1 TGCAGCGTTAGACAGGGTGGGGGCACTGAAGCTTTCTTT CSVRQGGGTEAFF
TRBJ2-2 many NA TRBV29-1 TGCAGCGTTAGGGCACTGAACACCGGGGAGCTGTTTTTT CSVRALNTGELFF
TRBJ2-2 many NA TRBV30 TGTGCCTGGAGCTATTATCTATCCGGCACCGGGGAGCTGTTTTTT CAWSYYLSGTGELFF
TRBJ2-7 NA TRBD1 TRBV12-3/TRBV12-4 TGTGCCAGCAGTTCGACAGGGTTGAGCTCCTACGAGCAGTACTTC CASSSTGLSSYEQYF
TRBJ2-5 many NA TRBV13 TGTGCCAGCAGCTTAGTTGGGGGCCTTAACCAAGAGACCCAGTACTTC CASSLVGGLNQETQYF
TRBJ1-1 many NA TRBV6-5 TGTGCCAGCACTTTAGACAGGACGAACACTGAAGCTTTCTTT CASTLDRTNTEAFF
TRBJ2-5 many TRBD1 TRBV11-3 TGTGCCAGCAGCTCAGACAGGGATGAGACCCAGTACTTC CASSSDRDETQYF
TRBJ1-2 many NA TRBV6-1 TGTGCCAGCATTCCGGGGGCTGCCGTACAGAACTATGGCTACACCTTC CASIPGAAVQNYGYTF
TRBJ2-5 many NA TRBV10-3 TGTGCCATCAGTGTATCCGGAGAGACCCAGTACTTC CAISVSGETQYF
TRBJ1-1 NA TRBD1 TRBV27 TGTGCCAGCAGTTTAAGAATCCAGGGGGATTCCACTGAAGCTTTCTTT CASSLRIQGDSTEAFF
TRBJ2-7 many NA TRBV5-1 TGCGCCAGCAGCCTGGACCGTTACTACGAGCAGTACTTC CASSLDRYYEQYF
TRBJ1-3 NA NA TRBV6-1 TGTGCCAGCACCACCGACAGGTTCTCTGGAAACACCATATATTTT CASTTDRFSGNTIYF
TRBJ1-1 many TRBD1 TRBV19 TGTGCCAGTAGTATAATCCCCGGACAGGCGATGAACACTGAAGCTTTCTTT CASSIIPGQAMNTEAFF
TRBJ2-7 once NA TRBV6-5 TGTGCCAGCAGTTATTTGGCAGGGGCGGCCTACGAGCAGTACTTC CASSYLAGAAYEQYF
TRBJ2-7 many TRBD2 TRBV9 TGTGCCAGCAGCGTAGGAAGCGGGAGTATCGGATACGAGCAGTACTTC CASSVGSGSIGYEQYF
TRBJ2-7 NA TRBD2 TRBV7-6 TGTGCCAGCAGCACCCCCGGGGGGGCCCACGAGCAGTACTTC CASSTPGGAHEQYF
TRBJ2-7 many NA TRBV7-3 TGTGCGGCCCTACAGCACAACTACGAGCAGTACTTC CAALQHNYEQYF
TRBJ2-7 few NA TRBV6-2/TRBV6-3 TGTGCCAGCGGACTAACCCCGGGATACGAGCAGTACTTC CASGLTPGYEQYF
TRBJ2-7 NA NA TRBV20-1 TGCAGTGCCGACCGGGACATTCCCTACGAGCAGTACTTC CSADRDIPYEQYF
TRBJ2-5 NA NA TRBV28 TGTGCCAGCAGTACATTCAAGGCGGGCCGGGAGACCCAGTACTTC CASSTFKAGRETQYF
TRBJ2-7 many TRBD2 TRBV20-1 TGCAGTGCCACGACTAGCGGCCACGAGCAGTACTTC CSATTSGHEQYF
TRBJ2-2 many TRBD2 TRBV29-1 TGCAGCGTTGGGACTAGCGGGAGGTTTAGCGGGGAGCTGTTTTTT CSVGTSGRFSGELFF
TRBJ1-2 NA NA TRBV4-1 TGCGCCAGCAGGGAGACCGGGACACCGATCTATGGCTACACCTTC CASRETGTPIYGYTF
TRBJ2-5 NA TRBD1 TRBV28 TGTGCCAGCAGTTTTTCAAGGCAGGGGGCAGAGACCCAGTACTTC CASSFSRQGAETQYF
TRBJ2-6 NA TRBD1 TRBV4-1 TGCGCCAGCAGCCAAGTACCGGGACAGGCTATCTCTGGGGCCAACGTCCTGACTTTC CASSQVPGQAISGANVLTF
TRBJ1-2 NA NA TRBV12-3/TRBV12-4 TGTGCCAGCAGTTCCCCCGGGCGGACAGCTAACTATGGCTACACCTTC CASSSPGRTANYGYTF
TRBJ1-1 NA NA TRBV30 TGTGCCTGGAGTCCAATACTTCGACGGGACACTGAAGCTTTCTTT CAWSPILRRDTEAFF
TRBJ2-5 many NA TRBV25-1 TGTGCCAGCAGTGTTCCGAATACAGAGTCGGAGACCCAGTACTTC CASSVPNTESETQYF
TRBJ1-1 many NA TRBV11-3 TGTGCCAGCAGCTTAGCGGTCGAAGAAGCTTTCTTT CASSLAVEEAFF
TRBJ2-7 many NA TRBV4-1 TGCGCCAGCAGCCAAGGTAGGGCAGGGAGGTCCTACGAGCAGTACTTC CASSQGRAGRSYEQYF
TRBJ1-2 many NA TRBV6-5 TGTGCCAGCACACAACGAGACAGGAGCTATGGCTACACCTTC CASTQRDRSYGYTF
TRBJ1-1 NA TRBD1 TRBV12-3/TRBV12-4 TGTGCCAGCAGTTTCGCAGGGGGCGGTTATGAAGCTTTCTTT CASSFAGGGYEAFF
TRBJ2-7 many TRBD2 TRBV6-5 TGTGCCAGCAGGGGACTAGCGGGAGAGGGCTACTACGAGCAGTACTTC CASRGLAGEGYYEQYF
TRBJ2-7 many NA TRBV28 TGTGCCAGCAACCCGGGACGGCCGCCCTACGAGCAGTACTTC CASNPGRPPYEQYF
TRBJ1-5 NA NA TRBV24-1 TGTGCCACCAGTGCAACTTCAGGGGCCCAGCATTTT CATSATSGAQHF
TRBJ1-5 many TRBD1 TRBV6-5 TGTGCCAGCCAAGGGACAGCTAATAGCAATCAGCCCCAGCATTTT CASQGTANSNQPQHF
TRBJ2-4 NA TRBD2 TRBV28 TGTGCCAGCAGGGCAGCGGGACGGGGGGACATTCAGTACTTC CASRAAGRGDIQYF
TRBJ1-1 many NA TRBV27 TGTGCCAGCACCCTAAAGACGGCTAGCACTGAAGCTTTCTTT CASTLKTASTEAFF
TRBJ1-5 NA NA TRBV12-3/TRBV12-4 TGTGCCAGCAGACAGGGTCCGGGGAATCAGCCCCAGCATTTC CASRQGPGNQPQHF
TRBJ1-1 many NA TRBV19 TGTGCCAGTAGTCGGACAGTGGGGCGGGAAGCTTTCTTT CASSRTVGREAFF
TRBJ1-5 many NA TRBV5-6 TGTGCCAGCAGCTGGAGGGGGACAAATAATCAGCCCCAGCATTTT CASSWRGTNNQPQHF
TRBJ2-7 NA TRBD1 TRBV15 TGTGCCACCAGCAGGGCCCTGGGACAGGGGGCTTACGAGCAGTACTTC CATSRALGQGAYEQYF
TRBJ1-1 NA TRBD1 TRBV9 TGTGCCAGCAGCGTATCTTCCACAGGGGACACTGAAGCTTTCTTT CASSVSSTGDTEAFF
TRBJ2-6 many TRBD1 TRBV12-3/TRBV12-4 TGTGCCAGCGCAGCCGGGACAGGGGGCACTGGGGCCAACGTCCTGACTTTC CASAAGTGGTGANVLTF
TRBJ2-5 NA TRBD2 TRBV6-1 TGTGCCAGCAGGACGACTAGCGGGAGGGAGACCCAGTACTTC CASRTTSGRETQYF